What follows are 32 T cell receptor beta chains derived from one specimen sequenced in a study of CD8 T cells in ankylosing spondylitis. Their specific antigens are unknown. Whole-study results and caveats: Typical of ankylosing spondylitis blood, it appeared, was a TCR beta motif of eight highly homologous variants.

Each CDR3 protein is one row after TCRdb ran MiXCR on the 5' RACE reads. Of around 890,000 distinct CDR3 sequences in the sample, about an eighth were seen once. Sequencing was done on a sample of blood, either unsorted or a sorted T cell fraction (not recorded which). The receptors were sampled from a male donor with ankylosing spondylitis.

This clonotype was counted a few times. This CDR3 is CASSRLAGGRTDTQYF. The CDR3 DNA sequence: TGTGCCAGCAGCCGACTAGCGGGAGGGCGCACAGATACGCAGTATTTT. V is TRBV7-2 and J is TRBJ2-3, with 14 bases lining up with TRBD2. Germline values: CDR1 SGHTA, CDR2 FQGNSA. This CDR3 spans 16 amino acids. V shed 5 bases and J 1 base; nucleotides not matched to a gene: 2.

The chain has TRBV5-1 and TRBJ1-1; TRBD1 agrees at 8 bases. The CDR3 is 16 amino acids. Germline CDR1 is SGHRS and CDR2 is YFSETQ. V lost 1 base and J lost 0; bases outside the gene matches: 5. CDR3 coding DNA: TGCGCCAGCAGCTTGACAGGACAGGGCCTGAACACTGAAGCTTTCTTT. This translates into CASSLTGQGLNTEAFF.

The genes are TRBV12-5 and TRBJ2-3, with D unclear. Trimming stripped 5 bases from V and 0 bases from J, with 12 bases between. The CDR3 consists of 15 residues. The germline CDR1 and CDR2 sequences are LGHNT and FRNRAP. DNA of the CDR3: TGTGCTAGTGGTAGCGACGTCCCTAGCACAGATACGCAGTATTTT. It is translated as CASGSDVPSTDTQYF.

In its sample, this clonotype was seen a few times. CDR3 bases: TGTGCCAGCACCCCCCGGGGGCCAGGCCTTAGTAACGAGCAGTACTTC. Translated, it gives CASTPRGPGLSNEQYF. The V gene is TRBV12-3 or TRBV12-4, the J gene TRBJ2-7; D tentatively fits TRBD1 or TRBD2 (6 bases each). V was trimmed by 7 bases and J by 5 bases, leaving 24 bases between them. The CDR3 consists of 16 residues.

The sample holds a few counts of this clonotype. This rearrangement joins TRBV10-3 to TRBJ2-1, with 7 bases aligning to TRBD1. J gave up 0 bases and V 0 bases, and 5 bases lay outside the gene matches. Germline V gene lookup returns CDR1 ENHRY and CDR2 SYGVKD. This CDR3 region has 17 residues. This CDR3 reads CAISESEQGFSYNEQFF. CDR3 DNA sequence: TGTGCCATCAGTGAGTCAGAACAGGGGTTCTCCTACAATGAGCAGTTCTTC.

In this sample, this clonotype turned up a few times. The DNA is left out, because the CDR3 cannot be placed on it with certainty; the CDR3 is given as TCRdb lists it. The rearrangement links TRBV12-3 or TRBV12-4 to TRBJ2-2; the listed D gene, TRBD2, was not tested against the DNA. The CDR3 extends over 15 residues, inclusive of both ends. CDR3 amino acids: CASRVAGGITGELVF.

The chain links TRBV6-1 to TRBJ2-1; D might be TRBD2 (5 bases). Germline CDR1 MNHNS, CDR2 SASEGT. V was trimmed by 5 bases and J by 6 bases, leaving 17 bases between them. This CDR3 comprises 15 residues. DNA of the CDR3: TGTGCCAGCAGTACCAACAAACTAGTAGCCAATGAGCAGTTCTTC. Translated, it gives CASSTNKLVANEQFF.

This clonotype was seen only a few times. The chain is built from TRBV7-3 and TRBJ2-5; TRBD1 matches at 11 bases. The CDR3 consists of 15 residues. Trimming took 4 bases from V and 5 from J; bases not matched to a gene: 6. Germline values: CDR1 SGHTA, CDR2 FQGTGA. For the CDR3, the DNA is TGTGCCAGCAGCTCAGGACAGGGGGCAGTGGAGACCCAGTACTTC. Translated, it gives CASSSGQGAVETQYF.

This clonotype was counted ten times or more. The CDR3 nucleotides are TGTGCCAGCAGCTTCCTGGCCAGTCGGGATGAGCAGTTCTTC. Encoded protein: CASSFLASRDEQFF. This sequence joins TRBV7-2 and TRBJ2-1; unclear D gene. The CDR3 sequence is 14 residues long. Trimming removed 3 bases at V and 8 bases at J, with 14 bases between. The germline CDR1 and CDR2 sequences are SGHTA and FQGNSA.

This clonotype was detected a few times. The chain is built from TRBV6-5 and TRBJ2-1, with D perhaps matching TRBD2 (5 bases). Germline V gene sequence: CDR1 MNHEY, CDR2 SVGAGI. The CDR3 is 13 amino acids. Trimming stripped 0 bases from V and 8 bases from J, with 8 bases between. The CDR3 loop reads CASSYSSADEQFF. The CDR3 bases are TGTGCCAGCAGTTACTCTAGCGCCGATGAGCAGTTCTTC.

This clonotype was picked up many times. This sequence joins TRBV6-5 and TRBJ2-5; no clear D gene. Trimming pared 0 bases from V and 2 bases from J, leaving 10 bases between. This CDR3 contains 15 residues. Germline CDR1 reads MNHEY; CDR2 reads SVGAGI. The CDR3 DNA is TGTGCCAGCAGTTACTCTTATTCATTTCAAGAGACCCAGTACTTC. It specifies CASSYSYSFQETQYF.

This clonotype was seen more than once but under ten times. The chain joins TRBV5-8 to TRBJ2-7; tentatively, D is TRBD1 (5 bases). Germline V gene sequence: CDR1 SGHTS, CDR2 YDEGEE. Trimming stripped 2 bases from V and 8 bases from J, with 11 bases between. CDR3 length: 12 amino acids. In DNA form, the CDR3 reads TGTGCCAGCAGCTTTCGGCAGGGCAAGCAGTACTTC. Its translation: CASSFRQGKQYF.

This clonotype showed up just a few times. V gene TRBV7-2 combines with J gene TRBJ2-5; D gene ambiguous. With 5 bases removed from V and 8 bases from J, the gap between germline ends came to 21 bases. Germline V CDR1 and CDR2: SGHTA, FQGNSA. The CDR3 covers 15 residues. The CDR3 here is CASSLNQVRVATQYF. The DNA of the CDR3 is TGTGCCAGCAGCCTAAATCAGGTCCGAGTGGCCACCCAGTACTTC.

The chain uses TRBV7-9 and TRBJ1-2, with 10 bases matching TRBD1. The CDR3 contains 17 residues. Unmatched junction bases numbered 14, after V lost 5 bases and J lost 5 bases. The germline CDR1 and CDR2 sequences are SEHNR and FQNEAQ (reference sequence). As DNA, the CDR3 is TGTGCCAGCAGCGGGGAGCGAAGAGACAGGGGGCCGTATGGCTACACCTTC. This encodes CASSGERRDRGPYGYTF.

This clonotype was detected a few times. The chain employs TRBV3-1 and TRBJ1-2; 8 bases align to TRBD1. Germline values: CDR1 LGHDT, CDR2 YNNKEL (reference sequence). The J segment lost 7 bases and the V segment lost 3 bases, leaving 7 bases of the junction unmatched. There are 14 residues in the CDR3. The DNA for the CDR3 is TGTGCCAGCAGCCAGTATGACAGGGGAGCTGGCTACACCTTC. Its protein is CASSQYDRGAGYTF.

Only a few counts were recorded for this clonotype. The J gene is TRBJ1-2, the V gene TRBV10-3; a possible D gene is TRBD1 (6 bases). CDR3 length: 14 residues. Germline assignment: CDR1 ENHRY and CDR2 SYGVKD. With 8 bases removed from V and 2 bases from J, the gap between germline ends came to 15 bases. CDR3 loop: CAIGSGTHNYGYTF. DNA for the CDR3: TGTGCCATCGGGTCCGGGACACACAACTATGGCTACACCTTC.

The chain recombines TRBV6-5 with TRBJ2-5; D tentatively reads TRBD1 or TRBD2 (5 bases each). The CDR3 sequence is 15 residues long. V gave up 4 bases and J gave up 2 bases, with 14 bases separating them. The V gene's germline CDR1 is MNHEY and CDR2 SVGAGI. In DNA form, the CDR3 reads TGTGCCAGCAGTTTGGGGCAGAGGGGTCAAGAGACCCAGTACTTC. This codes for CASSLGQRGQETQYF.

CDR3 protein: CASSIGVSTGELFF. The CDR3 bases are TGTGCCAGTAGTATAGGGGTCAGCACCGGGGAGCTGTTTTTT. The V gene is TRBV19, the J gene TRBJ2-2; no firm D call. Per the germline V gene, CDR1 is LNHDA and CDR2 is SQIVND (reference sequence). The CDR3 runs to 14 residues. V lost 1 base, J lost 4 bases, and 7 bases lay in between.

A few counts support this clonotype. This rearrangement joins TRBV5-4 to TRBJ1-2, with a tentative D call TRBD1 (5 bases). The germline V gene has CDR1 SGHNT and CDR2 YYREEE (reference sequence). Trimming cost V 2 bases and J 0 bases, with 11 bases left between them. The CDR3 consists of 15 residues. CDR3 protein: CASSFRDGSNYGYTF. DNA for the CDR3: TGTGCCAGCAGCTTCCGGGACGGTTCTAACTATGGCTACACCTTC.

This rearrangement joins TRBV20-1 to TRBJ1-1; TRBD1 matches 7 bases. The germline gives CDR1 DFQATT, CDR2 SNEGSKA (reference sequence). The CDR3 is made up of 13 amino acids. Trimming removed 4 bases from V and 4 bases from J; junction bases left unmatched: 6. CDR3 coding DNA: TGCAGTGCTACAAGGGGGCGCGGCACTGAAGCTTTCTTT. Translation: CSATRGRGTEAFF.

This clonotype was counted at least ten times. The chain recombines TRBV20-1 with TRBJ2-7; 10 nucleotides match TRBD1. Germline lookup yields CDR1 DFQATT and CDR2 SNEGSKA (reference sequence). V was pared by 3 bases and J by 3 bases, with 5 bases of the junction left unmatched. The CDR3 consists of 14 residues. The CDR3 nucleotides are TGCAGTGCTAGCAAGACAGGGGGCAACTACGAGCAGTACTTC. It translates to CSASKTGGNYEQYF.

The V call is TRBV20-1, the J call TRBJ2-7; 14 positions agree with TRBD2. After removal of 5 bases from V and 6 bases from J, the junction contained 6 bases not matched to a gene. This CDR3 region has 14 residues. Germline-derived CDR1 and CDR2 are DFQATT and SNEGSKA (reference sequence). DNA of the CDR3: TGCAGTGCTGGACTAGCGGGAGGACTCTCCGAGCAGTACTTC. This gives the protein CSAGLAGGLSEQYF.

The gene calls are TRBV2 and TRBJ1-3; possible D gene TRBD1, 6 bases. The CDR3 contains 13 residues. V lost 4 bases, J lost 6 bases, and 10 bases lay in between. Germline V gene sequence: CDR1 SNHLY, CDR2 FYNNEI. The CDR3 region has the DNA TGTGCCAGCAGTGCGACAGGCGAAAACACCATATATTTT. Translated, it gives CASSATGENTIYF. Together with reference TRBV2 and TRBJ1-3, the CDR3 gives the full variable domain: EPEVTQTPSHQVTQMGQEVILRCVPISNHLYFYWYRQILGQKVEFLVSFYNNEISEKSEIFDDQFSVERPDGSNFTLKIRSTKLEDSAMYFCASSATGENTIYFGEGSWLTVV.

The chain joins TRBV5-1 to TRBJ1-3; 7 nucleotides match TRBD1. Germline values: CDR1 SGHRS, CDR2 YFSETQ. Trimming took 4 bases from V and 2 from J; bases not matched to a gene: 3. This CDR3 has 14 amino acids. The CDR3 DNA reads TGCGCCAGCAGCAGGGGACAGCCTGGAAACACCATATATTTT. It specifies CASSRGQPGNTIYF. Using reference TRBV5-1 and TRBJ1-3 for the parts outside the CDR3, the full variable domain is KAGVTQTPRYLIKTRGQQVTLSCSPISGHRSVSWYQQTPGQGLQFLFEYFSETQRNKGNFPGRFSGRQFSNSRSEMNVSTLELGDSALYLCASSRGQPGNTIYFGEGSWLTVV.

This clonotype has ten or more counts. This chain links TRBV7-9 with TRBJ2-5, with 7 bases that match TRBD1. Germline V gene lookup returns CDR1 SEHNR and CDR2 FQNEAQ (reference sequence). There are 15 residues in the CDR3. J lost 2 bases, V lost 6 bases, and 9 bases had no gene match. The CDR3 sequence is CASSPRQGGQETQYF. For the CDR3, the DNA is TGTGCCAGCAGTCCTCGACAGGGTGGGCAAGAGACCCAGTACTTC.

This chain connects TRBV19 to TRBJ2-1; D remains ambiguous. The CDR3 is 14 amino acids. Germline CDR1 is LNHDA and CDR2 is SQIVND (reference sequence). The V gene lost 3 bases and the J gene lost 4 bases, with 10 bases spanning the gap. The CDR3 loop is CASSISNPYNEQFF. CDR3 in DNA: TGTGCCAGTAGTATCTCCAACCCTTACAATGAGCAGTTCTTC.

This clonotype was found many times. The chain combines TRBV9 with TRBJ2-1, with D tentatively TRBD1 or TRBD2 (5 bases each). The CDR3 totals 13 residues. Germline values: CDR1 SGDLS, CDR2 YYNGEE. V was pared by 6 bases and J by 3 bases, with 10 bases between. CDR3 residues: CASTRDLYNEQFF. The CDR3 region has the DNA TGTGCCAGCACCAGGGACCTCTACAATGAGCAGTTCTTC.

This clonotype was seen a few times. The rearrangement uses TRBV20-1 and TRBJ2-1, with 7 bases identical to TRBD2. CDR1 is DFQATT and CDR2 is SNEGSKA in the germline V gene (reference sequence). J was trimmed by 9 bases and V by 3 bases; bases with no gene match: 8. CDR3 length: 13 amino acids. The CDR3 region is CSASMTSPPEQFF. Here the CDR3 DNA reads TGCAGTGCTAGTATGACTAGCCCCCCTGAGCAGTTCTTC.

The gene calls are TRBV7-9 and TRBJ2-7, with 9 bases lining up with TRBD1. CDR3 size: 15 residues. Germline V gene sequence: CDR1 SEHNR, CDR2 FQNEAQ (reference sequence). V trimming: 2 bases; J trimming: 5 bases; junction bases outside the gene matches: 7. The CDR3 DNA sequence: TGTGCCAGCAGCTTAAGGGGACAGGGTTCCCACGAGCAGTACTTC. It specifies CASSLRGQGSHEQYF.

This clonotype was detected only a few times. The rearrangement uses TRBV10-3 and TRBJ2-2, with D perhaps assigned TRBD1 or TRBD2 (5 bases each). Germline V gene data show CDR1 as ENHRY and CDR2 as SYGVKD. The CDR3 length is 16 residues. Trimming took 0 bases from V and 0 from J, leaving 8 bases between them. Here the CDR3 reads CAISESGTANTGELFF. CDR3 DNA: TGTGCCATCAGTGAGTCCGGGACGGCGAACACCGGGGAGCTGTTTTTT.

This clonotype was detected many times. The rearrangement joins TRBV6-1 to TRBJ1-2; TRBD1 might be the D (6 bases). There are 15 residues in the CDR3. From germline, CDR1 is MNHNS and CDR2 SASEGT. Trimming stripped 5 bases from V and 2 bases from J, with 15 bases between. The CDR3: CASSPTGRFNYGYTF. The CDR3 DNA is TGTGCCAGCAGTCCTACAGGGCGGTTCAACTATGGCTACACCTTC.

This clonotype appeared a single time. J is TRBJ2-2 and V is TRBV5-1, with TRBD2 as a possible D gene (6 bases). The V gene lost 4 bases and the J gene lost 5 bases, with 12 bases spanning the gap. Germline V gives CDR1 SGHRS, CDR2 YFSETQ. The length of the CDR3 is 14 residues. Written as DNA, the CDR3 is TGCGCCAGCAGCGCAAGGGCGGGAACCGGGGAGCTGTTTTTT. It yields the protein CASSARAGTGELFF.